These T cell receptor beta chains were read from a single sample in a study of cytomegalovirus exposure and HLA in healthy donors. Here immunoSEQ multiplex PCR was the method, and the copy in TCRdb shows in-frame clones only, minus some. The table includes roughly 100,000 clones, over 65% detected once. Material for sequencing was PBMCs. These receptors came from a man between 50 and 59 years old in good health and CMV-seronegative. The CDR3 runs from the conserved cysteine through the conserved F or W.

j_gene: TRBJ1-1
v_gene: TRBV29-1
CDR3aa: CSVGDGVLPEAFF

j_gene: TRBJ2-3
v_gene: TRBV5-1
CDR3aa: CASSALGDTQYF

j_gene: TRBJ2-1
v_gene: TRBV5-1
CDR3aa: CASSLGLAGYGNEQFF

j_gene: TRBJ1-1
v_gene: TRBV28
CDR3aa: CASISGAEAFF

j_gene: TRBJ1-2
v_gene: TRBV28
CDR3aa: CASSSSGGADYGYTF

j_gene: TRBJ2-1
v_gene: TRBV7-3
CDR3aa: CASSPRLAGDNEQFF

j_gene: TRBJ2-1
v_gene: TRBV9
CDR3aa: CASGGRLYNEQFF

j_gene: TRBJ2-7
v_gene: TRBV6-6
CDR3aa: CASSKNRGLNEQYF

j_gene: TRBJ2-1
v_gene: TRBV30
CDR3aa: CAWTGITYNEQFF

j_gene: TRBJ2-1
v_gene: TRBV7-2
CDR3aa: CASSPGEPPPYEQFF